This T cell receptor (beta chain) emerged from a study of blood T cells in healthy people across ages. Study outcomes and limitations: Higher diversity, along with more naive CD4+ cells, distinguished long-lived donors from aged donors.

Of note for this clonotype: Its specificity is not known.

The use of a sample-barcoded 5' primer and a J-beta primer mix characterized a second PCR of 7 to 11 cycles. Template switching added a 12-random-nucleotide identifier to every cDNA molecule. Each CDR3 protein is one row after TCRdb ran MiXCR on the 5' RACE reads. The sample lists around 580,000 distinct CDR3 sequences, 47% seen once, with 20% to 25% in the top ten. Aged about 6 to 90, donors were systemically healthy Caucasians from Russia. Looked up from germline, CDR1 is PRHDT and CDR2 is FYEKMQ (reference sequence). The CDR3 has 13 residues. V was shortened by 6 bases and J by 2 bases, with 10 bases between the two germline ends.

The V and J genes are TRBV13 and TRBJ1-1, with D possibly TRBD1 on 6 matching bases. This TCR was recovered from a man older than 75 in good health. Sequencing used blood. CDR3 in amino acids: CASRYRDNTEAFF. The DNA of the CDR3 is TGTGCCAGCAGGTACAGGGATAACACTGAAGCTTTCTTT.